This T cell receptor (beta chain) comes out of a study of T-cell memory formation after mild COVID-19. With constant-segment primers, 5'RACE yielded cDNA libraries of TCR alpha and TCR beta that carried sample barcodes and UMIs. TCRdb reprocessed the 5' RACE reads with MiXCR, giving one entry per CDR3 protein. Of around 90,000 distinct CDR3 sequences listed, over 12% are singletons. V was pared by 2 bases and J by 3 bases, with 8 bases between. The CDR3 totals 13 residues. Germline loops: CDR1 MNHEY, CDR2 SMNVEV (reference sequence). As for this clonotype: Its target is unknown.

Study results and caveats: Several responding clones turned up in pre-infection memory, indicating that cross-reactive memory may have taken part.

The clonotype comes from a young man who had mild COVID-19 (a few samples of this study predate the infection). Cell type and time point are not known. This chain uses TRBV27 with TRBJ2-7; D gene uncertain. Sequencing was carried out using PBMCs or a T cell subset sorted from them (not recorded which). The CDR3 spells CASSLGNGYEQYF. In DNA form, the CDR3 reads TGTGCCAGCAGTTTAGGGAATGGCTACGAGCAGTACTTC.